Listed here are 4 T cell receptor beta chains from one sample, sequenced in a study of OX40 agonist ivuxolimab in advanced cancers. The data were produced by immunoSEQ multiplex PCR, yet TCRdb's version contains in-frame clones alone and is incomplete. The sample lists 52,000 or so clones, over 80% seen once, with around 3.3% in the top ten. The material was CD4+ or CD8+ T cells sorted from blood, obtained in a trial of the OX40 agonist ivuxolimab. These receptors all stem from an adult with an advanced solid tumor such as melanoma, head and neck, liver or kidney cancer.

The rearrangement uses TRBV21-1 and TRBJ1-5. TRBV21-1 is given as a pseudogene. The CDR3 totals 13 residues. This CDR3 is CASSKGRDQPQHF. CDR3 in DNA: TGTGCCAGCAGCAAAGGCCGAGATCAGCCCCAGCATTTT.

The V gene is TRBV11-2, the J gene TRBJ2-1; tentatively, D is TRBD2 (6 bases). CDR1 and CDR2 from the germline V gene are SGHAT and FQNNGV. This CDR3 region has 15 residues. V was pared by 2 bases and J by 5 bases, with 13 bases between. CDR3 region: CASSLRRVKDNEQFF. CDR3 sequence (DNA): TGTGCCAGCAGCTTACGGAGGGTAAAAGACAATGAGCAGTTCTTC. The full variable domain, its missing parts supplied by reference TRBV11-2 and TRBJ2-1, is EAGVAQSPRYKIIEKRQSVAFWCNPISGHATLYWYQQILGQGPKLLIQFQNNGVVDDSQLPKDRFSAERLKGVDSTLKIQPAKLEDSAVYLCASSLRRVKDNEQFFGPGTRLTVL.

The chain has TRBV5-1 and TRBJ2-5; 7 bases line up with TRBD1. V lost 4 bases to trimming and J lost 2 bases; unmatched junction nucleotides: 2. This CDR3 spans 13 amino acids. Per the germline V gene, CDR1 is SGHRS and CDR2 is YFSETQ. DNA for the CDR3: TGCGCCAGCAGCAAGGGACAGCAAGAGACCCAGTACTTC. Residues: CASSKGQQETQYF.

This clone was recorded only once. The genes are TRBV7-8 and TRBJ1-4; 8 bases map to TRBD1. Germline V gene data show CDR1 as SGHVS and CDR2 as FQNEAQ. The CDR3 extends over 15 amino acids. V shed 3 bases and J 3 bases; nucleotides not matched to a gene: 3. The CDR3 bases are TGTGCCAGCAGCTTCTCGACAGGGGCTAATGAAAAACTGTTTTTT. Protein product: CASSFSTGANEKLFF.